This T cell receptor (beta chain) derives from a study of blood T cell repertoires in COVID-19. For the study at large: COVID-19 samples from acute and convalescent phases originated in the United States, Italy and Spain.

Authors' analysis steps: Reference gene primer amplification gave estimated nucleated cell counts. TCRdb's copy holds only in-frame clones and misses some; the assay was immunoSEQ multiplex PCR. From that table come the V and J calls and clone size; the DNA was used to work out D and trimming. The sample shows 250,000 to 350,000 clones, over 75% of them seen only once. V dropped 1 base and J dropped 7 bases, with 11 bases sitting between them. Germline assignment: CDR1 LNHDA and CDR2 SQIVND (reference sequence). The CDR3 runs to 14 residues. The source is a woman in her late teens or twenties who had recovered from COVID-19. Input material: PBMCs or T cells enriched from blood (not recorded which). This chain uses TRBV19 with TRBJ1-5; D remains unclear. CDR3 nucleotide sequence: TGTGCCAGTAGTATAGGTCGTTACGGGCAGCCCCAGCATTTT. It specifies CASSIGRYGQPQHF.